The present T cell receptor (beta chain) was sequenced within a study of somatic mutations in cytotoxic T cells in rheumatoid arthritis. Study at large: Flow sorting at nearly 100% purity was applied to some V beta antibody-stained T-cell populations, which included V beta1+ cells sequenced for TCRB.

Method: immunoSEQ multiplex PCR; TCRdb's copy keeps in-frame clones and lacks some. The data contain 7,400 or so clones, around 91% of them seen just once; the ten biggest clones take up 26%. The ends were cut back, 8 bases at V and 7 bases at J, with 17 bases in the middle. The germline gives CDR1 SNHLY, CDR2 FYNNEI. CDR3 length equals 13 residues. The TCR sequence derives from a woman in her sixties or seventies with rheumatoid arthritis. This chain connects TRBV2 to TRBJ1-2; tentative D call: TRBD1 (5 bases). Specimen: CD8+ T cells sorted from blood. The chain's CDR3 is CASGTAGLSGYTF. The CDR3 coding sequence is TGTGCCAGCGGTACTGCAGGGCTCTCTGGCTACACCTTC.